This T cell receptor (beta chain) stems from a study of blood T cell repertoires in COVID-19. Study background: COVID-19 samples from acute and convalescent phases originated in the United States, Italy and Spain. Sources were T cells, B-cell-depleted T cells, or PBMCs; the material itself was cDNA or gDNA.

The CDR3 is 13 amino acids. V was cut by 7 bases and J by 4 bases, with 13 bases left in between. Original processing methods: Amplification with reference gene primers provided the estimates of nucleated cell counts. Measured with immunoSEQ multiplex PCR; TCRdb has only the in-frame clones, and not every one. V and J calls and clone size come straight from that table; D and trimming were deduced from the DNA. The sample yields around 60,000 clones, around 79% seen once. The sequenced sample was peripheral blood. The chain combines TRBV12-3 or TRBV12-4 with TRBJ1-1; no clear D. The sequence derives from a human donor in a cohort sampled during active COVID-19. The DNA of the CDR3 is TGTGCCAGCATCTTACTAGGAGGCACTGAAGCTTTCTTT. Protein: CASILLGGTEAFF.